The rows below give T cell receptor beta chains drawn from one sample of a study of blood T cell repertoires in COVID-19. Generated by immunoSEQ multiplex PCR, the TCRdb table keeps only in-frame clones and is missing some. The table records about 190,000 clones, about 85% of them present only once. The sequencing sample was made of peripheral blood. These receptors came from a woman aged 80 or over with acute or convalescent COVID-19. The CDR3 runs from the conserved cysteine through the conserved F or W. A D gene is named only where the DNA matches it firmly. A row's size may be missing; if present it is once, few, many or a size class.

size	D	V	J	CDR3	DNA
NA	TRBD2	TRBV25-1	TRBJ2-3	CASSDISGRAYTQYF	TGTGCCAGCAGTGACATTAGCGGGAGGGCATATACGCAGTATTTT
NA	TRBD2	TRBV19	TRBJ2-7	CASSTQRGYEQYF	TGTGCCAGTAGTACTCAGCGGGGCTACGAGCAGTACTTC
NA	NA	TRBV4-3	TRBJ1-2	CASSQRLEGSDGYTF	TGCGCCAGCAGCCAAAGGCTAGAGGGATCCGACGGCTACACCTTC
NA	TRBD2	TRBV28	TRBJ2-7	CASSLPGGPSYEQYF	TGTGCCAGCAGCCTCCCGGGAGGCCCTTCCTACGAGCAGTACTTC
NA	NA	TRBV6-2/TRBV6-3	TRBJ2-7	CASSSQRGGEQYF	TGTGCCAGCAGTTCCCAGAGGGGAGGCGAGCAGTACTTC
NA	NA	TRBV5-8	TRBJ2-2	CASSFPNRVNTGELFF	TGTGCCAGCAGCTTTCCCAACAGGGTGAACACCGGGGAGCTGTTTTTT
many	NA	TRBV9	TRBJ1-2	CASSVVEGYGYTF	TGTGCCAGCAGCGTAGTCGAGGGCTATGGCTACACCTTC
NA	NA	TRBV10-3	TRBJ1-1	CAIREGAAPRRAFF	TGTGCCATCAGGGAGGGAGCGGCCCCCCGGCGAGCTTTCTTT
NA	NA	TRBV15	TRBJ1-6	CATSRDQGGLGGRYNSPLHF	TGTGCCACCAGCAGAGATCAAGGTGGCCTCGGGGGACGGTATAATTCACCCCTCCACTTT
NA	NA	TRBV19	TRBJ2-4	CASSIDIGPAGLNIQYF	TGTGCCAGTAGTATAGATATCGGTCCGGCAGGCCTAAACATTCAGTACTTC
NA	TRBD1	TRBV4-1	TRBJ2-1	CASSRPQGVGKFF	TGCGCCAGCAGCCGACCGCAGGGGGTGGGAAAGTTCTTC
once	NA	TRBV4-2	TRBJ2-1	CASSQFSDQATMQFF	TGTGCCAGCAGCCAATTTTCAGACCAGGCTACGATGCAGTTCTTC
NA	NA	TRBV11-2	TRBJ1-2	CASSWAGDGYTF	TGTGCCAGCAGCTGGGCAGGGGATGGCTACACCTTC
NA	TRBD2	TRBV4-1	TRBJ2-2	CASSQEGTSRTGELFF	TGCGCCAGCAGCCAAGAAGGGACTAGCAGGACCGGGGAGCTGTTTTTT
NA	NA	TRBV11-2	TRBJ1-1	CASSLVAVNTEAFF	TGTGCCAGCAGCTTAGTGGCTGTAAACACTGAAGCTTTCTTT
NA	NA	TRBV18	TRBJ2-3	CASSRQGLSSSTDTQYF	TGTGCCAGCTCACGGCAGGGCCTCTCTTCTAGCACAGATACGCAGTATTTT
NA	TRBD2	TRBV15	TRBJ2-3	CATKLAEIITTDTQYF	TGTGCCACCAAACTAGCGGAGATCATTACCACAGATACGCAGTATTTT
NA	NA	TRBV21-1	TRBJ2-7	CASSTGPRDRAPEQYF	TGTGCCAGCAGCACAGGGCCCCGGGACAGAGCCCCCGAGCAGTACTTC
NA	NA	TRBV19	TRBJ1-6	CARPIPPRTVSSYNSPLHF	TGTGCCAGGCCAATCCCTCCCCGGACAGTGAGCTCCTATAATTCACCCCTCCACTTT
NA	NA	TRBV11-1	TRBJ2-2	CASSFSGSFPGELFF	TGTGCCAGCAGCTTCTCAGGGTCGTTCCCCGGGGAGCTGTTTTTT
NA	NA	TRBV4-2	TRBJ2-7	CASSQEPFPLGGEQYF	TGTGCCAGCAGCCAAGAACCTTTCCCCCTAGGGGGCGAGCAGTACTTC
few	NA	TRBV9	TRBJ2-5	CASSSNRSPVETQYF	TGTGCCAGCAGCTCAAACCGTAGCCCTGTTGAGACCCAGTACTTC
NA	NA	TRBV28	TRBJ1-3	CASSRSTGGNTIYF	TGTGCCAGCAGTCGCTCGACGGGAGGAAACACCATATATTTT
NA	NA	TRBV7-7	TRBJ1-1	CASSTGTVNTEAFF	TGTGCTAGCAGCACCGGGACTGTGAACACTGAAGCTTTCTTT
NA	TRBD1	TRBV4-3	TRBJ2-1	CASSQGPGQYNEQFF	TGCGCCAGCAGCCAAGGTCCGGGACAGTACAATGAGCAGTTCTTC
NA	TRBD2	TRBV7-2	TRBJ2-1	CASRQSGISYNEQFF	TGTGCCAGCAGACAAAGCGGGATCTCCTACAATGAGCAGTTCTTC
few	TRBD1	TRBV12-5	TRBJ2-6	CASGTGTGASGANVLTF	TGTGCTAGTGGAACCGGGACAGGGGCCTCTGGGGCCAACGTCCTGACTTTC
NA	NA	TRBV7-3	TRBJ2-6	CASSLTYSGANVLTF	TGTGCCAGCAGCTTAACGTACTCTGGGGCCAACGTCCTGACTTTC
NA	TRBD2	TRBV5-1	TRBJ2-2	CASSTGLAGVSGELFF	TGCGCCAGCAGCACCGGACTAGCGGGAGTTTCCGGGGAGCTGTTTTTT
NA	NA	TRBV4-3	TRBJ2-5	CASSQGGWETQYF	TGCGCCAGCAGCCAAGGGGGCTGGGAGACCCAGTACTTC
NA	TRBD2	TRBV7-2	TRBJ2-5	CASNPSGGETQYF	TGTGCCAGCAACCCCTCGGGGGGAGAGACCCAGTACTTC
NA	NA	TRBV24-1	TRBJ2-3	CATSGLATSTDTQYF	TGTGCCACCAGTGGCCTAGCGACTAGCACAGATACGCAGTATTTT
once	NA	TRBV28	TRBJ1-1	CASSAGLRRAFF	TGTGCCAGCAGCGCAGGGCTCCGTAGAGCTTTCTTT
NA	TRBD2	TRBV11-2	TRBJ2-3	CASSPPSGRGRTQYF	TGTGCCAGCAGCCCCCCTAGCGGGAGGGGTAGGACGCAGTATTTT
NA	NA	TRBV3-1/TRBV3-2	TRBJ2-1	CASSQDGKIDPSGYNEQFF	TGTGCCAGCAGCCAAGATGGGAAAATTGACCCTTCGGGGTACAATGAGCAGTTCTTC
NA	NA	TRBV5-1	TRBJ2-3	CASSTGQPGKDTQYF	TGCGCCAGCAGCACTGGACAGCCCGGTAAGGATACGCAGTATTTT
NA	NA	TRBV19	TRBJ1-1	CASTTQYGAFF	TGTGCCAGTACCACCCAATACGGAGCTTTCTTT
NA	NA	TRBV6-2/TRBV6-3	TRBJ2-7	CASTPPTGRSYEQYF	TGTGCCAGCACCCCCCCGACAGGACGTTCCTACGAGCAGTACTTC
NA	TRBD1	TRBV5-4	TRBJ1-1	CASSLRDRGLVEAFF	TGTGCCAGCAGCTTGCGGGACAGGGGGCTGGTTGAAGCTTTCTTT
NA	NA	TRBV5-8	TRBJ1-1	CASSLIRDYPEAFF	TGTGCCAGCAGCCTAATACGGGACTATCCTGAAGCTTTCTTT
NA	TRBD1	TRBV3-1/TRBV3-2	TRBJ1-5	CASSLGQTFNQPQHF	TGTGCCAGCAGCCTGGGACAGACATTTAATCAGCCCCAGCATTTT
NA	NA	TRBV19	TRBJ1-5	CASSIAAGHQPQHF	TGTGCCAGTAGTATAGCGGCAGGGCATCAGCCCCAGCATTTT
NA	TRBD2	TRBV7-9	TRBJ2-5	CASSPGTSGIETQYF	TGTGCCAGCAGCCCCGGGACTAGCGGGATAGAGACCCAGTACTTC
NA	NA	TRBV7-2	TRBJ2-3	CASSLDTRDTQYF	TGTGCCAGCAGCTTAGATACTAGAGATACGCAGTATTTT
NA	TRBD2	TRBV5-1	TRBJ2-7	CASNLVAGGPYEQYF	TGCGCCAGCAATTTGGTAGCGGGAGGTCCCTACGAGCAGTACTTC
NA	TRBD1	TRBV3-1/TRBV3-2	TRBJ1-2	CASSHSSGGGYTF	TGTGCCAGCAGCCACAGTTCAGGGGGTGGCTACACCTTC
NA	NA	TRBV11-2	TRBJ1-1	CASSLNTEAFF	TGTGCCAGCAGCCTCAACACTGAAGCTTTCTTT
few	TRBD1	TRBV7-2	TRBJ1-3	CASSQGQTRSGNTIYF	TGTGCCAGCAGCCAGGGACAGACAAGAAGTGGAAACACCATATATTTT
NA	TRBD1	TRBV28	TRBJ1-6	CASSFRTGLDSPLHF	TGTGCCAGCAGTTTCAGGACAGGTCTGGATTCACCCCTCCACTTT
NA	TRBD2	TRBV27	TRBJ2-5	CATRSGRGGETQYF	TGTGCCACCCGTAGCGGGAGGGGAGGTGAGACCCAGTACTTC
NA	NA	TRBV7-8	TRBJ2-4	CASSRGGHQYF	TGTGCCAGCAGCCGTGGGGGACACCAGTACTTC
once	TRBD1	TRBV6-5	TRBJ2-7	CASTFNTGGHYEQYF	TGTGCCAGCACGTTCAATACAGGGGGACACTACGAGCAGTACTTC
NA	NA	TRBV2	TRBJ2-1	CASSELSGSYNEQFF	TGTGCCAGCAGTGAATTGTCAGGCTCCTACAATGAGCAGTTCTTC
NA	NA	TRBV28	TRBJ1-5	CASRVQGGNQPQHF	TGTGCCAGCAGAGTACAGGGTGGCAATCAGCCCCAGCATTTT
NA	NA	TRBV19	TRBJ1-1	CASRRGWVSFF	TGTGCCAGTAGAAGGGGGTGGGTGTCTTTCTTT
few	TRBD1	TRBV19	TRBJ2-7	CASKVARGPYEQYF	TGTGCCAGTAAGGTGGCCAGGGGGCCTTACGAGCAGTACTTC
NA	NA	TRBV4-2	TRBJ2-7	CASSQDQGTLSYEQYF	TGTGCCAGCAGCCAAGATCAAGGGACATTATCCTACGAGCAGTACTTC
NA	TRBD2	TRBV11-2	TRBJ2-3	CASSLLAGGGDTQYF	TGTGCCAGCAGCCTACTGGCGGGAGGGGGCGATACGCAGTATTTT
NA	TRBD1	TRBV28	TRBJ2-7	CASSIDRDRGSYEQYF	TGTGCCAGCAGTATCGACCGGGACAGGGGCTCCTACGAGCAGTACTTC
NA	TRBD2	TRBV18	TRBJ2-7	CASSLLAGGDYEQYF	TGTGCCAGCTCACTTCTAGCGGGAGGGGACTACGAGCAGTACTTC